This T cell receptor (beta chain) originates from a study of blood T cell repertoires in COVID-19. Overall study: Donors in the United States, Italy and Spain gave samples during acute or convalescent COVID-19. The cDNA or gDNA used as material had been derived from T cells, B-cell-depleted T cells, or PBMCs.

In the original processing: Reference gene primer amplification gave nucleated cell count estimates. Measured with immunoSEQ multiplex PCR; TCRdb has only the in-frame clones, and not every one. The V and J calls and clone size come from that table; D and trimming were worked out from the DNA. The sample has roughly 29,000 clones, around 90% seen once. The CDR3 loop spans 14 amino acids. Trimming at V came to 4 bases and at J to 7 bases, leaving 8 bases not matched to a gene. CDR1 and CDR2 (germline): MGHRA, YSYEKL. The V and J genes are TRBV4-1 and TRBJ1-2, with 8 bases aligning to TRBD1. This receptor was identified in a human donor in a cohort sampled during active COVID-19. Input material: peripheral blood. The CDR3 DNA sequence: TGCGCCAGCAGCCCTGGACAGGGTCGTCGTGGCTACACCTTC. This gives the protein CASSPGQGRRGYTF.